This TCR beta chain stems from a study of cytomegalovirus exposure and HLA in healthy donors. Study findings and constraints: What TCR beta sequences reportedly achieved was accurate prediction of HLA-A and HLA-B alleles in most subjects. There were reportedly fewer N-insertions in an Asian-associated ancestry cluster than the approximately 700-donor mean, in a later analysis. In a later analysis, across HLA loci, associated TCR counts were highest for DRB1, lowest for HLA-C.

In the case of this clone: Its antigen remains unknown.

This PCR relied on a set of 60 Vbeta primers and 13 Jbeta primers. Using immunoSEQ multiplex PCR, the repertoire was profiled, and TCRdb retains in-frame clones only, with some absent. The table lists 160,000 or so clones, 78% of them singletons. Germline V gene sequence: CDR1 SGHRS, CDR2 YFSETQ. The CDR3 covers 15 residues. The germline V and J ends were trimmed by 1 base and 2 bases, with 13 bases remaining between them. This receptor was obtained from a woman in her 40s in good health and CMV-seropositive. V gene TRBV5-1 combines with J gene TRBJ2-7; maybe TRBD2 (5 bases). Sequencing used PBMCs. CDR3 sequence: CASSLNSGGAYEQYF. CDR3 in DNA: TGCGCCAGCAGCTTGAACAGCGGTGGGGCCTACGAGCAGTACTTC.